These 9 T cell receptor beta chains were sequenced from one sample in a study of blood T cell repertoires in COVID-19. Sequenced by immunoSEQ multiplex PCR; TCRdb stores in-frame clones only, minus some. The sample comprises 250,000 or so clones, around 85% of which are singletons, and more than 6% rests with the top ten. The material sequenced was peripheral blood. The receptors were gathered from an older woman with active or convalescent COVID-19.

The genes are TRBV7-8 and TRBJ1-4, with D hard to call. The CDR3 has 18 residues. Germline-derived CDR1 and CDR2 are SGHVS and FQNEAQ. V was trimmed by 2 bases and J by 0 bases, leaving 16 bases between them. CDR3 sequence (DNA): TGTGCCAGCAGCTTATCTAGCGCCCAACTTGCAACTAATGAAAAACTGTTTTTT. Its protein product is CASSLSSAQLATNEKLFF.

This clone was counted once. The V and J genes are TRBV7-9 and TRBJ2-1, with D possibly matching TRBD2 (7 bases). Looked up from germline, CDR1 is SEHNR and CDR2 is FQNEAQ (reference sequence). The CDR3 covers 16 residues. Trimming took off 5 bases at V and 8 bases at J, with 22 bases between the two ends. CDR3 residues: CASSQTGTLAFDEQFF. CDR3 in DNA: TGTGCCAGCAGCCAAACCGGGACACTAGCGTTCGATGAGCAGTTCTTC. The full variable domain, rest sourced from reference TRBV7-9 and TRBJ2-1, is DTGVSQNPRHKITKRGQNVTFRCDPISEHNRLYWYRQTLGQGPEFLTYFQNEAQLEKSRLLSDRFSAERPKGSFSTLEIQRTEQGDSAMYLCASSQTGTLAFDEQFFGPGTRLTVL.

The chain carries TRBV11-3 and TRBJ1-5; TRBD1 matches at 7 bases. V lost 5 bases and J lost 0; bases outside the gene matches: 10. This CDR3 region has 17 residues. Per the germline V gene, CDR1 is SGHNT and CDR2 is YENEEA. CDR3 in DNA: TGTGCCAGCAGCCGGAAGGACAGGTTCCTTAGCAATCAGCCCCAGCATTTT. This codes for CASSRKDRFLSNQPQHF.

The V gene is TRBV7-8, the J gene TRBJ2-1, with 12 bases that match TRBD1. With 5 bases clipped from V and 7 bases from J, the junction kept 6 bases outside the gene matches. Germline V gene sequence: CDR1 SGHVS, CDR2 FQNEAQ. The CDR3 runs 15 residues. The CDR3 DNA reads as TGTGCCAGCAGCACCGGGACAGGGGGCCGGAATGAGCAGTTCTTC. This sequence encodes CASSTGTGGRNEQFF.

This chain connects TRBV5-1 to TRBJ2-5, with 15 bases matching TRBD2. Germline V CDR1 and CDR2: SGHRS, YFSETQ. V gave up 4 bases and J gave up 2 bases; unmatched junction bases: 15. The CDR3 totals 20 residues. The CDR3 loop reads CASSNERPGTSGGYQETQYF. Here the CDR3 DNA reads TGCGCCAGCAGCAACGAACGTCCCGGGACTAGCGGGGGGTATCAAGAGACCCAGTACTTC.

The chain employs TRBV15 and TRBJ1-4; TRBD1 matches at 7 bases. V lost 2 bases to trimming and J lost 7 bases; unmatched junction nucleotides: 4. CDR1 is LNHNV and CDR2 is YYDKDF in the germline V gene (reference sequence). The CDR3 has 14 residues. CDR3 sequence (DNA): TGTGCCACCAGCAGAATCAACAGGGGTGAAAAACTGTTTTTT. Protein sequence: CATSRINRGEKLFF.

V gene TRBV27 combines with J gene TRBJ2-7, with TRBD1 matching 7 bases. In germline, CDR1 is MNHEY, CDR2 SMNVEV (reference sequence). The CDR3 covers 13 residues. V lost 8 bases and J lost 4; bases outside the gene matches: 8. The CDR3: CASARTGLYEQYF. CDR3 in DNA: TGTGCCAGCGCGAGGACAGGACTTTACGAGCAGTACTTC.

Comments on this clone: Other DNA sequences within the sample encode an identical CDR3. This chain links TRBV5-1 with TRBJ2-2, with unresolved D. CDR1 and CDR2 (germline): SGHRS, YFSETQ. The CDR3 has 15 amino acids. V was clipped by 1 base and J by 0 bases, with 7 bases between them. The chain's CDR3 is CASSLSGSNTGELFF. Here the CDR3 DNA reads TGCGCCAGCAGCTTGTCCGGGTCGAACACCGGGGAGCTGTTTTTT.

This clone occurred a few times. The chain is built from TRBV2 and TRBJ1-5; 7 bases are a match to TRBD1. The CDR3 spans 15 residues. Unmatched junction bases numbered 5, after V lost 6 bases and J lost 0 bases. The V gene's germline CDR1 is SNHLY and CDR2 FYNNEI. The CDR3 loop reads CASRGDSYSNQPQHF. Written as DNA, the CDR3 is TGTGCCAGCAGGGGGGACAGCTATAGCAATCAGCCCCAGCATTTT.